This T cell receptor (beta chain) was found in a study of blood T cells in healthy people across ages. Germline CDR1 and CDR2: SEHNR and FQNEAQ (reference sequence). The CDR3 is 15 residues long. J was trimmed by 4 bases and V by 5 bases; bases with no gene match: 4. This clonotype was observed a few times. Together with a sample-barcoded 5' primer, a J-beta primer mix was included in a second PCR lasting about 7 to 11 cycles. Using its own MiXCR run on the 5' RACE reads, TCRdb lists one record per CDR3 protein. The sample holds 600,000 or so distinct CDR3 sequences, over 20% seen once. This clonotype was obtained from a man between 65 and 85 years old in good health. The specimen sequenced was blood. V and J are TRBV7-9 and TRBJ2-3; 12 bases match TRBD2. The CDR3 loop reads CASSQRTSGADTQYF. The DNA for the CDR3 is TGTGCCAGCAGCCAAAGGACTAGCGGGGCAGATACGCAGTATTTT. Drawing the rest from reference TRBV7-9 and TRBJ2-3, the complete variable domain is DTGVSQNPRHKITKRGQNVTFRCDPISEHNRLYWYRQTLGQGPEFLTYFQNEAQLEKSRLLSDRFSAERPKGSFSTLEIQRTEQGDSAMYLCASSQRTSGADTQYFGPGTRLTVL.